This T cell receptor beta chain was found in a study of T cells in Graves' hyperthyroidism and ophthalmopathy. The CDR3 consists of 12 residues. Trimming left V 0 bases short and J 7 bases short, with 8 bases between. Germline values: CDR1 SGDLS, CDR2 YYNGEE. Amplification targeted TCR beta CDR3 regions from RNA transcripts. Researchers ran a first-round RT-PCR on the TCR CDR3 using the HTBI primer set. TCRdb reanalysed the multiplex PCR reads using MiXCR and keeps one entry per CDR3 protein. The sample has 270,000 or so distinct CDR3 sequences; 12% to 15% are singletons. A sample of blood taken at first hyperthyroidism diagnosis preceded any ophthalmopathy symptoms. Fresh peripheral blood, approximately 10 ml, yielded the PBMCs. This clonotype was counted at least ten times.

V is TRBV9 and J is TRBJ2-7, with D hard to call. The clonotype originates from a woman between 45 and 65 years old with Graves' hyperthyroidism that later progressed to Graves' ophthalmopathy. The sample comprised blood. CDR3: CASSVVKGEQYF. CDR3 in DNA: TGTGCCAGCAGCGTAGTAAAAGGGGAGCAGTACTTC.